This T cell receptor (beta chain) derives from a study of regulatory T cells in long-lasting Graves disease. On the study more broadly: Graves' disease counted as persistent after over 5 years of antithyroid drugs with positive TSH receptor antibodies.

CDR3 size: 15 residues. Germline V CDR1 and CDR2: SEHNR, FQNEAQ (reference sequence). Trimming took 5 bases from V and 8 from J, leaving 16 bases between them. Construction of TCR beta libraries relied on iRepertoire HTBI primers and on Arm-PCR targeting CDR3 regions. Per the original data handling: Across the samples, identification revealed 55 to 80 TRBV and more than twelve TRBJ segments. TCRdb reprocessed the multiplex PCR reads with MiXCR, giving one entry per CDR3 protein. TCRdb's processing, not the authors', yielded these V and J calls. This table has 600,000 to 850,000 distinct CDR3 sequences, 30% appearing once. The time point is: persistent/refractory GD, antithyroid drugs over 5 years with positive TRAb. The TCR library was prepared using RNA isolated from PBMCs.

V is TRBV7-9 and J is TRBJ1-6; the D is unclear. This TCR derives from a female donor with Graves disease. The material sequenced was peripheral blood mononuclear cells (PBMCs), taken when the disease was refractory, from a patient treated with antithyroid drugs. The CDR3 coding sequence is TGTGCCAGCAGCGTCGGTCGGGGTTTAGATTCACCCCTCCACTTT. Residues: CASSVGRGLDSPLHF.